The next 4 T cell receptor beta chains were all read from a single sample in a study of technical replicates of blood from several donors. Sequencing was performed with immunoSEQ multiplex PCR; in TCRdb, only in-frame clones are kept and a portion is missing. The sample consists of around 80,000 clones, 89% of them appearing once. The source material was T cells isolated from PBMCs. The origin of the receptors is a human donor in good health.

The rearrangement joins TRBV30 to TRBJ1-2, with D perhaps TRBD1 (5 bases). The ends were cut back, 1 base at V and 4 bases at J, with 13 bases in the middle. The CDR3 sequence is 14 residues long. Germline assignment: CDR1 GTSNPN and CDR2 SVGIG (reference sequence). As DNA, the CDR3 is TGTGCCTGGAGTGACCCCCCGGGACTCTATGGCTACACCTTC. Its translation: CAWSDPPGLYGYTF.

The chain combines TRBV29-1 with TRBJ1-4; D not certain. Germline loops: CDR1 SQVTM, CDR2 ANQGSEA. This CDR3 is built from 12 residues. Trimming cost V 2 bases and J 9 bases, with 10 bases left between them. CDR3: CSVENQAKKLFF. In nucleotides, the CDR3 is TGCAGCGTTGAAAACCAGGCCAAAAAACTGTTTTTT. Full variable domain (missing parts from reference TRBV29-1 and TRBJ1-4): SAVISQKPSRDICQRGTSLTIQCQVDSQVTMMFWYRQQPGQSLTLIATANQGSEATYESGFVIDKFPISRPNLTFSTLTVSNMSPEDSSIYLCSVENQAKKLFFGSGTQLSVL.

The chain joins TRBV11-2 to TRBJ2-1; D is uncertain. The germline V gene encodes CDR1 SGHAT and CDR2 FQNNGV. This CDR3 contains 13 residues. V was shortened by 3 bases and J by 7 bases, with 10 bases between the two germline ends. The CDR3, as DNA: TGTGCCAGCAGCTTGGGCGTAAAAAATGAGCAGTTCTTC. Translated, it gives CASSLGVKNEQFF. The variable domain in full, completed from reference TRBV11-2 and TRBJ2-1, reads EAGVAQSPRYKIIEKRQSVAFWCNPISGHATLYWYQQILGQGPKLLIQFQNNGVVDDSQLPKDRFSAERLKGVDSTLKIQPAKLEDSAVYLCASSLGVKNEQFFGPGTRLTVL.

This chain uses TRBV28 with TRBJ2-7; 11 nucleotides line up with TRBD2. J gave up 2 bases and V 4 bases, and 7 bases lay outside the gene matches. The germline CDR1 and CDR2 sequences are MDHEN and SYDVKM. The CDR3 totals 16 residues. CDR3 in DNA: TGTGCCAGCAGTTCGTGGACTAGCGGGTCCGCCTACGAGCAGTACTTC. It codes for CASSSWTSGSAYEQYF. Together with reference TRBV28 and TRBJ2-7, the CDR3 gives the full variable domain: DVKVTQSSRYLVKRTGEKVFLECVQDMDHENMFWYRQDPGLGLRLIYFSYDVKMKEKGDIPEGYSVSREKKERFSLILESASTNQTSMYLCASSSWTSGSAYEQYFGPGTRLTVT.